Listed below are T cell receptor beta chains from one sample, sequenced in a study of early T cells in non-severe SARS-CoV-2 infection. From the 5' RACE reads, TCRdb called clonotypes with MiXCR, one entry per CDR3 protein. The data show more than 45,000 distinct CDR3 sequences, less than 15% seen once. The sequenced material came from whole blood. These receptors were obtained from an adult who was a healthcare worker with PCR-confirmed SARS-CoV-2 infection or an uninfected control (not recorded which). Each CDR3 is given with its conserved first and last residue. The D gene is left open where the match is weak. The size field is filled for only some rows; it gives once, few, many or a size class.

cdr3_aa cdr3_nt j_call clone_size v_call cdr3_length d_call
CASSGTAGYEQYF TGTGCCAGTAGTGGGACAGCTGGCTACGAGCAGTACTTC TRBJ2-7 many TRBV19 13 TRBD1
CSALSGSSYNEQFF TGCAGTGCTCTTAGCGGGAGCTCCTACAATGAGCAGTTCTTC TRBJ2-1 many TRBV20-1 14 TRBD2
CASRYISVSGGRDNEQFF TGTGCCAGCAGATATATTTCCGTTAGCGGGGGACGAGACAATGAGCAGTTCTTC TRBJ2-1 few TRBV2 18 TRBD2
CATTRGVITEAFF TGTGCCACCACCCGGGGGGTAATCACTGAAGCTTTCTTT TRBJ1-1 many TRBV28 13 -
CASSPGTSGKLFF TGTGCCAGCAGCCCGGGGACCTCAGGAAAACTGTTTTTT TRBJ1-4 many TRBV5-6 13 -
CASSQGQGSVGYTF TGCGCCAGCAGCCAAGGACAGGGAAGTGTTGGCTACACCTTC TRBJ1-2 few TRBV4-1 14 TRBD1
CSARDPQGRLDTEAFF TGCAGTGCTAGAGACCCTCAGGGAAGATTGGACACTGAAGCTTTCTTT TRBJ1-1 few TRBV20-1 16 -
CASILSGQGYNEQFF TGTGCCAGCATCTTGTCGGGACAGGGATACAATGAGCAGTTCTTC TRBJ2-1 - TRBV28 15 TRBD1
CASRQGAGELFF TGCGCCAGCAGACAGGGAGCCGGGGAGCTGTTTTTT TRBJ2-2 many TRBV10-1 12 -
CASSYLGKGYNEQFF TGTGCCAGCAGCTACCTGGGTAAAGGGTACAATGAGCAGTTCTTC TRBJ2-1 many TRBV7-9 15 -
CASSVWTGPQETQYF TGTGCCAGCAGCGTATGGACAGGACCCCAAGAGACCCAGTACTTC TRBJ2-5 few TRBV9 15 TRBD1